These 24 T cell receptor beta chains share one sample of origin, sequenced in a study of T cells in Graves' hyperthyroidism and ophthalmopathy. Using RNA transcripts as the source, TCR beta CDR3 regions were amplified. A set of HTBI primers served as the primers for a first-round RT-PCR of the TCR CDR3. TCRdb analysed the multiplex PCR reads with MiXCR anew, one entry per CDR3 protein. The data hold some 500,000 distinct CDR3 sequences, with 13% to 15% observed a single time. Sequencing used blood. All receptors derive from a woman younger than 35 with Graves' hyperthyroidism.

This clonotype was seen only a few times. This chain joins TRBV12-3 or TRBV12-4 and TRBJ2-4; TRBD2 aligns across 13 bases. Trimming at V came to 5 bases and at J to 0 bases, leaving 4 bases not matched to a gene. The CDR3 consists of 17 residues. The CDR3: CASSGLAGVLAKNIQYF. DNA for the CDR3: TGTGCCAGCAGTGGACTAGCGGGGGTACTAGCCAAAAACATTCAGTACTTC.

Many counts were recorded for this clonotype. This rearrangement joins TRBV10-3 to TRBJ1-5; possibly TRBD1 for D (5 bases). CDR1 ENHRY and CDR2 SYGVKD come from the germline V gene. The CDR3 is 13 amino acids. V dropped 4 bases and J dropped 11 bases, with 15 bases sitting between them. The DNA of the CDR3 is TGTGCCATCAGTGCGCTCGACAGCGTCTCCCAGCATTTT. This sequence encodes CAISALDSVSQHF.

The sample holds many counts of this clonotype. As DNA, the CDR3 is TGTGCCTGGAGCGGGGGGCCCGGGACAACAGCTTTCTTT. As protein: CAWSGGPGTTAFF. The chain couples TRBV30 to TRBJ1-1; possible D gene TRBD1, 6 bases. Deletions cut 3 bases from V and 10 bases from J, with 18 bases between. CDR3 length: 13 amino acids. CDR1 is GTSNPN and CDR2 is SVGIG in the germline V gene (reference sequence).

This clonotype was observed many times. The chain couples TRBV5-4 to TRBJ2-1; 8 bases line up with TRBD1. Germline V CDR1 and CDR2: SGHNT, YYREEE (reference sequence). CDR3 length equals 19 residues. Trimming at V came to 5 bases and at J to 0 bases, leaving 16 bases not matched to a gene. CDR3 DNA: TGTGCCAGCAGACAGGGGGGTAGCGGTTTGTATAGCTCCTACAATGAGCAGTTCTTC. It codes for CASRQGGSGLYSSYNEQFF.

This clonotype was counted between two and nine times. The chain combines TRBV9 with TRBJ1-3; D ambiguous. V lost 0 bases, J lost 1 base, and 20 bases lay in between. CDR1 and CDR2 (germline): SGDLS, YYNGEE. The CDR3 has 19 residues. The CDR3 DNA reads as TGTGCCAGCAGCGTAGGAGAAGGTGGAGGGTGGATATCTGGAAACACCATATATTTT. Its protein is CASSVGEGGGWISGNTIYF.

The gene calls are TRBV9 and TRBJ2-2; tentatively, D is TRBD1 (7 bases). There are 16 residues in the CDR3. CDR1 is SGDLS, CDR2 YYNGEE, per germline. Trimming took off 1 base at V and 3 bases at J, with 13 bases between the two ends. In DNA form, the CDR3 reads TGTGCCAGCAGCGTATCGGGGGACAGACACACCGGGGAGCTGTTTTTT. Amino acid sequence: CASSVSGDRHTGELFF.

Many counts were recorded for this clonotype. The V call is TRBV11-2, the J call TRBJ2-1; D remains ambiguous. This CDR3 has 11 amino acids. The germline V and J ends were trimmed by 1 base and 6 bases, with 1 base remaining between them. Germline loops: CDR1 SGHAT, CDR2 FQNNGV. CDR3 sequence: CASSLANEQFF. As DNA, the CDR3 is TGTGCCAGCAGCTTAGCCAATGAGCAGTTCTTC.

This clonotype was observed at least ten times. V gene TRBV11-2 combines with J gene TRBJ2-3, with 9 positions matching TRBD2. CDR3 length: 19 amino acids. The V and J ends lost 5 bases and 0 bases, in that order; junction bases with no gene match: 15. Looked up from germline, CDR1 is SGHAT and CDR2 is FQNNGV. As DNA, the CDR3 is TGTGCCAGCAGCCGCCTGTGGGGTAGCGGGGGACCTAGCACAGATACGCAGTATTTT. Its protein product is CASSRLWGSGGPSTDTQYF.

The chain recombines TRBV27 with TRBJ1-4; 9 bases agree with TRBD1. Trimming took 3 bases from V and 8 from J; bases not matched to a gene: 7. This CDR3 has 15 residues. From germline, CDR1 is MNHEY and CDR2 SMNVEV (reference sequence). CDR3 sequence: CASSFYDRGNEKLFF. CDR3 in DNA: TGTGCCAGCAGTTTTTACGACAGGGGGAACGAAAAACTGTTTTTT.

This clonotype has only a few counts. The CDR3 loop is CASNRDLSGNTIYF. In nucleotides, the CDR3 is TGTGCCAGCAACCGCGACCTCTCTGGAAACACCATATATTTT. The chain carries TRBV12-3 or TRBV12-4 and TRBJ1-3; D is ambiguous. V gave up 7 bases and J gave up 0 bases, with 10 bases separating them. This CDR3 contains 14 residues.

This clonotype was seen many times. The rearrangement links TRBV27 to TRBJ1-2, with 9 bases aligning to TRBD1. Germline V gene lookup returns CDR1 MNHEY and CDR2 SMNVEV (reference sequence). This CDR3 has 14 amino acids. The V segment lost 4 bases and the J segment 6 bases; nucleotides outside the gene matches: 6. CDR3 nucleotides: TGTGCCAGCAGTTCCACCGGACAGGGGCATGGCTACACCTTC. Its translation: CASSSTGQGHGYTF.

This clonotype appeared many times. The chain carries TRBV18 and TRBJ2-5, with D possibly matching TRBD1 (5 bases). The CDR3 is 15 amino acids. CDR1 is KGHSH, CDR2 LQKENI, per germline. Trimming shortened V by 4 bases and J by 3 bases, and 15 bases separated the two germline ends. CDR3 DNA: TGTGCCAGCTCACGTAACCAGGGTACGGAAGAGACCCAGTACTTC. As protein: CASSRNQGTEETQYF.

This clonotype was observed at least ten times. The V and J genes are TRBV20-1 and TRBJ1-1; no firm D call. Trimming removed 5 bases from V and 4 bases from J, with 23 bases in between. Germline V gene lookup returns CDR1 DFQATT and CDR2 SNEGSKA (reference sequence). This CDR3 region has 16 residues. Here the CDR3 reads CSALRPGSGKVTEAFF. The CDR3 bases are TGCAGTGCTCTCCGACCCGGGTCGGGGAAGGTCACTGAAGCTTTCTTT.

In this sample, this clonotype turned up many times. The CDR3 DNA is TGTGCCAGCAGCTTACTAGCGTCAGATACGCAGTATTTT. It yields the protein CASSLLASDTQYF. The V and J genes are TRBV7-8 and TRBJ2-3; maybe TRBD2 (6 bases). Germline CDR1 reads SGHVS; CDR2 reads FQNEAQ. The CDR3 length is 13 residues. Deletions cut 2 bases from V and 4 bases from J, with 7 bases between.

This clonotype was seen ten or more times. The chain carries TRBV11-1 and TRBJ2-3; D is uncertain. This CDR3 is 14 amino acids long. Trimming pared 3 bases from V and 6 bases from J, leaving 13 bases between. CDR1 and CDR2 from the germline V gene are SGHAT and FQDESV (reference sequence). The CDR3 DNA reads TGTGCCAGCAGCTTTGAAGCGATAGCCGATACGCAGTATTTT. Translating it yields CASSFEAIADTQYF.

This clonotype has just a few counts. This chain joins TRBV6-5 and TRBJ1-2; D ambiguous. Germline CDR1 reads MNHEY; CDR2 reads SVGAGI. This CDR3 region has 15 residues. The V end lost 0 bases, the J end lost 3 bases, and 11 bases lay between the germline ends. The CDR3, as DNA: TGTGCCAGCAGTTACTCGAGATGGGGTTACTATGGCTACACCTTC. It translates to CASSYSRWGYYGYTF.

At least ten counts were recorded for this clonotype. The chain joins TRBV12-3 or TRBV12-4 to TRBJ2-3; possible D gene TRBD2, 6 bases. V shed 8 bases and J shed 2 bases, with 17 bases lying between them. This CDR3 has 15 amino acids. Here the CDR3 DNA reads TGTGCCAGCGGAAACTTTGGGACTTTCACAGATACGCAGTATTTT. This gives the protein CASGNFGTFTDTQYF.

This clonotype was seen many times. This sequence joins TRBV5-5 and TRBJ2-5; D not certain. Trimming left V 2 bases short and J 1 base short, with 9 bases between. The CDR3 loop spans 14 amino acids. Per germline, CDR1 SGHKS and CDR2 YYEKEE (reference sequence). CDR3 sequence reads: CASSFPAGQETQYF. CDR3 DNA sequence: TGTGCCAGCAGCTTCCCGGCAGGCCAAGAGACCCAGTACTTC. The variable domain in full, with the rest retrieved from reference TRBV5-5 and TRBJ2-5, is DAGVTQSPTHLIKTRGQQVTLRCSPISGHKSVSWYQQVLGQGPQFIFQYYEKEERGRGNFPDRFSARQFPNYSSELNVNALLLGDSALYLCASSFPAGQETQYFGPGTRLLVL.

This clonotype has just a few counts. The rearrangement uses TRBV28 and TRBJ1-1; no clear D gene. Germline V gene data show CDR1 as MDHEN and CDR2 as SYDVKM. The CDR3 consists of 14 residues. V was pared by 3 bases and J by 4 bases, with 12 bases between. The CDR3 nucleotides are TGTGCCAGCAGTTTGGCGGTGGCATTCACTGAAGCTTTCTTT. This encodes CASSLAVAFTEAFF.

At least ten counts were recorded for this clonotype. This chain uses TRBV18 with TRBJ2-2; no clear D. Trimming took off 5 bases at V and 7 bases at J, with 11 bases between the two ends. The length of the CDR3 is 13 residues. Germline V gives CDR1 KGHSH, CDR2 LQKENI. The CDR3 sequence is CASSKSAGGELFF. For the CDR3, the DNA is TGTGCCAGCTCAAAGAGCGCTGGCGGGGAGCTGTTTTTT.

This clonotype was seen repeatedly, ten times or more. The gene calls are TRBV27 and TRBJ2-1; D gene unclear. Germline values: CDR1 MNHEY, CDR2 SMNVEV (reference sequence). This CDR3 is built from 16 residues. The V end was cut by 5 bases, the J end by 4 bases, with 18 bases between. The CDR3: CASSQMHTGVYNEQFF. The CDR3 nucleotides read TGTGCCAGCAGTCAGATGCACACTGGGGTGTACAATGAGCAGTTCTTC.

In its sample, this clonotype was seen many times. This rearrangement joins TRBV2 to TRBJ1-5, with D possibly matching TRBD1 (6 bases). V lost 0 bases and J 4 bases, leaving 7 bases between the germline ends. Germline CDR1 is SNHLY and CDR2 is FYNNEI. This CDR3 comprises 14 residues. CDR3 nucleotide sequence: TGTGCCAGCAGTGAAGCAAGGGGGAATCAGCCCCAGCATTTT. It translates to CASSEARGNQPQHF.

Comments on this clonotype: A much larger clone differs by one base, so this may be a read error. The chain joins TRBV11-3 to TRBJ2-7; D assignment may be TRBD1 or TRBD2 (6 bases each). The CDR3 has 14 residues. Per germline, CDR1 SGHNT and CDR2 YENEEA. CDR3 nucleotides: TGTGCCAGCAGCACGCGCCTAGCGCCAGGGGAGCACTACTTC. It specifies CASSTRLAPGEHYF.

At least ten counts were recorded for this clonotype. The chain carries TRBV19 and TRBJ2-5, with D maybe TRBD2 (6 bases). V dropped 3 bases and J dropped 8 bases, with 22 bases sitting between them. CDR3 length: 16 residues. CDR1 and CDR2 from the germline V gene are LNHDA and SQIVND (reference sequence). CDR3 loop: CASSMPGLRSVVTQYF. CDR3 bases: TGTGCCAGTAGTATGCCGGGACTCCGGAGCGTGGTAACCCAGTACTTC.